Listed here are 7 T cell receptor beta chains from one sample, sequenced in a study of blood T cells in healthy people across ages. Sample-barcoded 5' priming and a J-beta primer mix drove a second PCR of roughly 7 to 11 cycles. TCRdb used MiXCR to reprocess the 5' RACE reads, holding one entry per CDR3 protein. The sample shows more than 600,000 distinct CDR3 sequences, approximately 25% of them seen only once. These data were also filed under a second study, of T cells of mothers and their children.

Sequencing input: blood. Receptors originate from a boy younger than 18 in good health.

This clonotype was counted between two and nine times. The chain joins TRBV29-1 to TRBJ2-3; D may be TRBD1 (5 bases). The CDR3 sequence is 11 residues long. V lost 7 bases and J 8 bases, leaving 13 bases between the germline ends. CDR1 is SQVTM, CDR2 ANQGSEA, per germline. The CDR3 DNA sequence: TGCAGCGCCCAAGGGGCGGTTACGCAGTATTTT. It is translated as CSAQGAVTQYF.

Ten or more counts support this clonotype. V is TRBV19 and J is TRBJ1-2; D call uncertain. The germline gives CDR1 LNHDA, CDR2 SQIVND (reference sequence). The CDR3 contains 14 residues. Trimming pared 5 bases from V and 2 bases from J, leaving 12 bases between. CDR3 DNA: TGTGCCAGTAGTCCTAGAACGGCGAACTATGGCTACACCTTC. Encoded protein: CASSPRTANYGYTF.

This clonotype was counted only a few times. This chain uses TRBV29-1 with TRBJ2-1; D may be TRBD2 (5 bases). Trimming stripped 4 bases from V and 7 bases from J, with 11 bases between. CDR1 and CDR2 (germline): SQVTM, ANQGSEA. CDR3 size: 12 residues. The CDR3 DNA is TGCAGCGTTGCGGCGGACTGGAATGAGCAGTTCTTC. The encoded protein is CSVAADWNEQFF.

The V gene is TRBV5-1, the J gene TRBJ2-5, with D perhaps matching TRBD1 (5 bases). V lost 0 bases and J lost 7, with 7 bases in between. The CDR3 runs 12 residues. Germline lookup yields CDR1 SGHRS and CDR2 YFSETQ. The CDR3 spells CASSLEGVTQYF. In DNA, the CDR3 is TGCGCCAGCAGCTTGGAAGGGGTGACCCAGTACTTC.

This clonotype was observed a few times. This chain joins TRBV12-3 or TRBV12-4 and TRBJ2-5; unclear D gene. The CDR3 runs 14 residues. The V end lost 6 bases, the J end lost 5 bases, and 16 bases lay between the germline ends. CDR3 sequence reads: CASSLQPQSETQYF. The CDR3 DNA reads as TGTGCCAGCAGCCTCCAGCCTCAATCGGAGACCCAGTACTTC.

The chain has TRBV5-6 and TRBJ2-5; no definite D call. CDR1 and CDR2 (germline): SGHDT, YYEEEE. With 2 bases removed from V and 1 base from J, the gap between germline ends came to 9 bases. The CDR3 sequence is 14 residues long. The CDR3 DNA sequence: TGTGCCAGCAGCTTTCGCGCAGCCCAAGAGACCCAGTACTTC. This translates into CASSFRAAQETQYF.

The chain recombines TRBV20-1 with TRBJ2-5, with 7 nucleotides matching TRBD2. The CDR3 is 14 residues long. V lost 6 bases and J lost 2; bases outside the gene matches: 9. The germline gives CDR1 DFQATT, CDR2 SNEGSKA (reference sequence). CDR3 in amino acids: CSAPRSGGQETQYF. The CDR3 DNA reads TGCAGTGCCCCCCGGTCGGGGGGACAAGAGACCCAGTACTTC.